Listed below are T cell receptor beta chains from one sample, sequenced in a study of OX40 agonist ivuxolimab in advanced cancers. This table comes from immunoSEQ multiplex PCR, and its TCRdb copy is limited to in-frame clones, with some not included. Here the sample spans tens of thousands of clones, roughly 89% being singletons. Sequences were derived from CD4+ or CD8+ T cells sorted from blood, sampled in a trial of the OX40 agonist ivuxolimab. Every receptor here comes from an adult with an advanced solid tumor such as melanoma, head and neck, liver or kidney cancer. Each CDR3 is given with its conserved first and last residue. D genes are given only for firm matches. Clone size, where shown, is once, few, many, or a class for clones that have expanded.

clone_size j_call d_call v_call cdr3_nt cdr3_aa
NA TRBJ1-1 NA TRBV7-2 TGTGCCAGCAGCTTAGCGTTAAGTGAAGCTTTCTTT CASSLALSEAFF
NA TRBJ2-3 TRBD2 TRBV30 TGTGCCTGGAGTGTACTAGCGGGATACGGAGATACGCAGTATTTT CAWSVLAGYGDTQYF
NA TRBJ1-2 NA TRBV6-6 TGTGCCAGCAGTTACCCGGGACCTGCTGATGGCTACACCTTC CASSYPGPADGYTF
once TRBJ2-6 NA TRBV5-1 TGCGCCAGCAGCTTGGACCGTATCTCTGGGGCCAACGTCCTGACTTTC CASSLDRISGANVLTF
few TRBJ2-7 TRBD1 TRBV27 TGTGCCAGCAGTCCGACAGGGATCGAGCAGTACTTC CASSPTGIEQYF
NA TRBJ1-3 NA TRBV6-6 TGTGCCAGCAGTTACTCGAGGCGGGGTTCTGGAAACACCATATATTTT CASSYSRRGSGNTIYF
NA TRBJ2-7 NA TRBV23-1 TGCGCCAGCAGTCAATCAAGGGGATCAAGCTCCTACGAGCAGTACTTC CASSQSRGSSSYEQYF
NA TRBJ2-1 NA TRBV2 TGTGCCAGGGGGATAAGAAGGGATGAGCAGTTCTTC CARGIRRDEQFF
NA TRBJ2-1 NA TRBV5-4 TGTGCCAGCAGCCTGAACCAACAGGGAAATGAGCAGTTCTTC CASSLNQQGNEQFF
NA TRBJ2-5 TRBD1 TRBV30 TGTGCCTGGAGTTCCGGGACAGGGAGGGAGACCCAGTACTTC CAWSSGTGRETQYF
NA TRBJ2-7 NA TRBV11-2 TGTGCCAGCAGCTTAGTACTAGTTGGAGCTTACGAGCAGTACTTC CASSLVLVGAYEQYF
NA TRBJ2-1 NA TRBV5-4 TGTGCCAGCAGCCCGCGCGGGCCCTACAATGAGCAGTTCTTC CASSPRGPYNEQFF
NA TRBJ2-2 TRBD2 TRBV18 TGTGCCAGCTCACTAAGACTAGCGGGGGCCGACGGGGAGCTGTTTTTT CASSLRLAGADGELFF
few TRBJ1-2 NA TRBV2 TGTGCCAGCAGGGCTCAGGGGTCCGGCTATGGCTACACCTTC CASRAQGSGYGYTF
once TRBJ1-4 TRBD1 TRBV9 TGTGCCAGCAGCCCCCGGACAGGGACGGGGGAAAAACTGTTTTTT CASSPRTGTGEKLFF
NA TRBJ2-7 TRBD1 TRBV19 TGTGCCAGTAGTTTCCCCGGACAGGGAGACTACGAGCAGTACTTC CASSFPGQGDYEQYF
NA TRBJ1-3 TRBD1 TRBV4-2 TGTGCCAGCAGCCAAGGGGACAGTTACTCTGGAAACACCATATATTTT CASSQGDSYSGNTIYF
once TRBJ2-7 NA TRBV28 TGTGCCAGCAGTCCAACTTCAACCTACGAGCAGTACTTC CASSPTSTYEQYF
NA TRBJ1-3 NA TRBV5-5 TGTGCCAGCAGCTTGATGGGGCCTAGCTCTGGAAACACCATATATTTT CASSLMGPSSGNTIYF
NA TRBJ2-1 TRBD2 TRBV5-1 TGCGCCAGCAGCTTGGCCGGTTTGGCTAGCGGGTACAATGAGCAGTTCTTC CASSLAGLASGYNEQFF
NA TRBJ1-2 NA TRBV10-3 TGTGCCATCAGTGAGTCTGGGGGCCCAGCTAACTATGGCTACACCTTC CAISESGGPANYGYTF
NA TRBJ1-2 NA TRBV11-2 TGTGCCAGCAGCTTAACGGACAGCGATAACTATGGCTACACCTTC CASSLTDSDNYGYTF
NA TRBJ1-5 TRBD1 TRBV28 TGTGCCACCATTACGGGACAGCTCTCCAATCAGCCCCAGCATTTT CATITGQLSNQPQHF
NA TRBJ1-2 NA TRBV19 TGTGCCAGTAGTATACCGCGTGACACAACTAACTATGGCTACACCTTC CASSIPRDTTNYGYTF
NA TRBJ2-7 NA TRBV10-3 TGTGCCATCAGTGAGTCTTCAGGGGTGCCTTACGAGCAGTACTTC CAISESSGVPYEQYF
NA TRBJ1-3 NA TRBV2 TGTGCCAGCAGTGAACAGGTGCAGGGAAACACCATATATTTT CASSEQVQGNTIYF